This record looks at one T cell receptor (beta chain) sequence and its context. This CDR3 contains 18 residues. Unmatched junction bases numbered 11, after V lost 1 base and J lost 5 bases. Germline V CDR1 and CDR2: SEHNR, FQNEAQ (reference sequence). It was CD45RO-negative cells, positively selected for CCR7, that made up naive CD8 cells, with terminally differentiated effector memory CD45RA+ cells excluded. Donors, healthy HIV-negative adults, lacked recent acute infections or vaccinations. This sample was included in a study of shared clonotypes between healthy human individuals. Assay used: immunoSEQ multiplex PCR; TCRdb lists only in-frame clones, some missing. The sample comprises about 2 million clones, approximately 94% of which are singletons, and 1% to 1.5% rests with the top ten.

The V call is TRBV7-9, the J call TRBJ2-5; 12 positions agree with TRBD2. This clonotype was obtained from a man younger than 35 in good health. Sequencing used naive CD8+ T cells sorted from blood. For the CDR3, the DNA is TGTGCCAGCAGCTTAGATCTAGCGGGGGGGCCATCCTGGGAGACCCAGTACTTC. Its translation: CASSLDLAGGPSWETQYF.